This record looks at one T cell receptor beta chain sequence and its context. The antigen is undetermined. Both TRBC1 and TRBC2 were covered by a beta constant-region primer of two equimolar oligonucleotides. MiXCR, applied by TCRdb to the UMI-ligation and nested PCR reads, yields one record per CDR3 protein. The sample has about 90,000 distinct CDR3 sequences, 5.5% to 8.5% seen once. The entry originates in a study of naive and memory T cell subsets. Germline assignment: CDR1 SGHRS and CDR2 YFSETQ. This CDR3 contains 15 residues. V lost 3 bases and J lost 4; bases outside the gene matches: 6. Study-wide points: From naive to CM, EM and EMRA, diversity decreased and Gini increased.

The rearrangement joins TRBV5-1 to TRBJ2-3; 9 bases match TRBD1. The TCR comes from a human donor in good health. Sequences were obtained from central memory CD4+ T cells from blood. This chain's CDR3 is CASSYRDREPDTQYF. DNA of the CDR3: TGCGCCAGCAGCTACCGGGACAGGGAGCCAGATACGCAGTATTTT. Using reference TRBV5-1 and TRBJ2-3 for the parts outside the CDR3, the full variable domain is KAGVTQTPRYLIKTRGQQVTLSCSPISGHRSVSWYQQTPGQGLQFLFEYFSETQRNKGNFPGRFSGRQFSNSRSEMNVSTLELGDSALYLCASSYRDREPDTQYFGPGTRLTVL.